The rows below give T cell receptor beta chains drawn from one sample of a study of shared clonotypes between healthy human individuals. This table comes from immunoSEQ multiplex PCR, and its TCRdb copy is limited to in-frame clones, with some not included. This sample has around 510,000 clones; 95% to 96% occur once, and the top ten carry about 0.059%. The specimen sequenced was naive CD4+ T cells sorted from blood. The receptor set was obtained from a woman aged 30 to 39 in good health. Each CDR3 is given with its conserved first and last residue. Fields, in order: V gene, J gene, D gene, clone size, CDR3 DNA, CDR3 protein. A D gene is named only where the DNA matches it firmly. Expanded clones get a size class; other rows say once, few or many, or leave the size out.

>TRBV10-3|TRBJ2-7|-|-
TGTGCCAGCCAAGGGGAAACCTACGAGCAGTACTTC
CASQGETYEQYF
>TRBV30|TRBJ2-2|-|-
TGTGCCTGGAGTGTAACGGACAGACTGTTTTTT
CAWSVTDRLFF
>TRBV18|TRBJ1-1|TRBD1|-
TGTGCCAGCTCTCTCGTGACAGGGCAGGACACTGAAGCTTTCTTT
CASSLVTGQDTEAFF
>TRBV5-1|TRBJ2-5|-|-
TGCGCCAGCAGGAGGGGGTGGTACCAAGAGACCCAGTACTTC
CASRRGWYQETQYF
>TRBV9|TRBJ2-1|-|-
TGTGCCAGCAGCGTAGTAGCAGGTTCCTACAATGAGCAGTTCTTC
CASSVVAGSYNEQFF
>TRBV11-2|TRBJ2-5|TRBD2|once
TGTGCCAGCAGCACACTAGCGCCACAAGAGACCCAGTACTTC
CASSTLAPQETQYF
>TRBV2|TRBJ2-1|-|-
TGTGCCAGCAGTTTCCTAGTAAATGAGCAGTTCTTC
CASSFLVNEQFF
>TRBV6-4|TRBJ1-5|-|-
TGTGCCAGCAGTGGCCAGGCCGCCGGGCAGCCCCAGCATTTT
CASSGQAAGQPQHF
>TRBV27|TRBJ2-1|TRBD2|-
TGTGCCAGCAGTTTCCTCCAAAGCGGGAAGTCCTACAATGAGCAGTTCTTC
CASSFLQSGKSYNEQFF
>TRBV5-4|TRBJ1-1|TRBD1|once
TGTGCCAGCAGCGCGGGACAGGCAAACACTGAAGCTTTCTTT
CASSAGQANTEAFF
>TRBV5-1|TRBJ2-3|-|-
TGCGCCAGCAGCTTAGGTCAGGGCAGCGGTACGCAGTATTTT
CASSLGQGSGTQYF
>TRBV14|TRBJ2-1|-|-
TGTGCCAGCAGCCAACCCCTCCCGGGTCCTGAGCTGTTCTTC
CASSQPLPGPELFF
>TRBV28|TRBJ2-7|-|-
TGTGCCAGCAGTTTGAGAGGCGAGGGTTACGAGCAGTACTTC
CASSLRGEGYEQYF